This TCR beta chain was identified during a study of control samples from healthy donors and cancer patients. This clone was recorded once. Data came from immunoSEQ multiplex PCR; TCRdb stores just in-frame clones and leaves some out. Among about 100,000 clones listed, more than 75% were seen once. CDR1 is MNHEY, CDR2 SVGEGT, per germline. The CDR3 contains 17 residues. V shed 2 bases, J shed 5 bases, and the junction held 10 bases outside the gene matches. Sequenced sample: blood. The TCR comes from a woman in her forties or fifties in good health. The chain is built from TRBV6-2 or TRBV6-3 and TRBJ2-1; 9 nucleotides line up with TRBD2. The CDR3 region has the DNA TGTGCCAGCAGTTACCCCGAGGTAGCGGGAGTGAACAATGAGCAGTTCTTC. It yields the protein CASSYPEVAGVNNEQFF.